The 21 T cell receptor beta chains given below trace back to one sample, sequenced in a study of blood T cell repertoires in COVID-19. The assay was immunoSEQ multiplex PCR, and TCRdb's table has in-frame clones only and misses some. The top ten clones hold 30% to 35% of a sample with about 45,000 clones, over 75% of them seen once. Sequences were obtained from peripheral blood. The receptors were sampled from a woman of 80 years or more with acute or convalescent COVID-19.

This sequence joins TRBV6-1 and TRBJ2-5, with 7 bases fitting TRBD1. The CDR3 runs 16 residues. J gave up 3 bases and V 0 bases, and 7 bases lay outside the gene matches. Germline loops: CDR1 MNHNS, CDR2 SASEGT. DNA for the CDR3: TGTGCCAGCAGTGAAGCCGCTGGGACAGCAAAAGAGACCCAGTACTTC. This codes for CASSEAAGTAKETQYF.

This chain connects TRBV20-1 to TRBJ2-7; 7 bases match TRBD1. Looked up from germline, CDR1 is DFQATT and CDR2 is SNEGSKA (reference sequence). Trimming took 6 bases from V and 4 from J; bases not matched to a gene: 3. The CDR3 extends over 11 amino acids. The CDR3 protein is CSATRGYEQYF. The CDR3 DNA reads TGCAGTGCGACCAGGGGGTACGAGCAGTACTTC.

The gene calls are TRBV5-1 and TRBJ1-6; the D gene is possibly TRBD1 (5 bases). The CDR3 is 15 residues long. V was shortened by 0 bases and J by 9 bases, with 13 bases between the two germline ends. Germline values: CDR1 SGHRS, CDR2 YFSETQ. CDR3 sequence: CASSLASGISSPLHF. CDR3 in DNA: TGCGCCAGCAGCTTGGCCTCAGGGATTAGTTCACCCCTCCACTTT.

In its sample, this clone was seen a few times. The chain uses TRBV4-1 and TRBJ1-2; TRBD1 might be the D (5 bases). Trimming stripped 3 bases from V and 0 bases from J, with 11 bases between. The CDR3 runs to 15 residues. Germline assignment: CDR1 MGHRA and CDR2 YSYEKL. The CDR3 region has the DNA TGCGCCAGCAGCCAGGCCAGACAGTCTAACTATGGCTACACCTTC. As protein: CASSQARQSNYGYTF.

V usage is TRBV4-1 and J usage is TRBJ1-6; the D gene is possibly TRBD1 (6 bases). Trimming took 0 bases from V and 8 from J, leaving 11 bases between them. CDR1 MGHRA and CDR2 YSYEKL come from the germline V gene. This CDR3 comprises 15 residues. Here the CDR3 reads CASSQDGGGDSPLHF. CDR3 DNA: TGCGCCAGCAGCCAAGATGGGGGGGGCGATTCACCCCTCCACTTT.

The J gene is TRBJ2-4, the V gene TRBV19; 12 bases line up with TRBD2. The V gene end was trimmed by 6 bases and the J gene end by 12 bases; junction bases not matched to a gene: 12. The V gene's germline CDR1 is LNHDA and CDR2 SQIVND (reference sequence). The CDR3 runs 15 residues. This CDR3 is CASSPMTSGREAQYF. The DNA for the CDR3 is TGTGCCAGTAGCCCAATGACTAGCGGGAGAGAAGCTCAGTACTTC.

The chain uses TRBV5-4 and TRBJ2-2; 16 nucleotides match TRBD2. Germline V gives CDR1 SGHNT, CDR2 YYREEE (reference sequence). The CDR3 covers 17 residues. V shed 4 bases, J shed 4 bases, and the junction held 4 bases outside the gene matches. CDR3 DNA: TGTGCCAGCAGCGCAGGGACTAGCGGGAGGGGCACCGGGGAGCTGTTTTTT. It encodes CASSAGTSGRGTGELFF.

The chain uses TRBV7-9 and TRBJ1-3; possible D gene TRBD1, 6 bases. Looked up from germline, CDR1 is SEHNR and CDR2 is FQNEAQ (reference sequence). The CDR3 extends over 14 amino acids. V lost 2 bases, J lost 4 bases, and 9 bases lay in between. CDR3 DNA sequence: TGTGCCAGCAGCTTAAGTACAGGGGGAAACACCATATATTTT. Amino acid sequence: CASSLSTGGNTIYF. Combining the CDR3 with reference TRBV7-9 and TRBJ1-3 gives the whole variable domain DTGVSQNPRHKITKRGQNVTFRCDPISEHNRLYWYRQTLGQGPEFLTYFQNEAQLEKSRLLSDRFSAERPKGSFSTLEIQRTEQGDSAMYLCASSLSTGGNTIYFGEGSWLTVV.

The chain joins TRBV7-2 to TRBJ2-3, with a possible D match to TRBD2 (6 bases). V was shortened by 3 bases and J by 6 bases, with 10 bases between the two germline ends. The CDR3 loop spans 13 amino acids. CDR1 is SGHTA and CDR2 is FQGNSA in the germline V gene. This CDR3 is CASSFGGEDTQYF. CDR3 nucleotide sequence: TGTGCCAGCAGCTTCGGAGGGGAGGATACGCAGTATTTT. The full variable domain, rest sourced from reference TRBV7-2 and TRBJ2-3, is GAGVSQSPSNKVTEKGKDVELRCDPISGHTALYWYRQSLGQGLEFLIYFQGNSAPDKSGLPSDRFSAERTGGSVSTLTIQRTQQEDSAVYLCASSFGGEDTQYFGPGTRLTVL.

V gene TRBV18 combines with J gene TRBJ1-5; D perhaps matches TRBD1 (5 bases). The CDR3 contains 13 residues. CDR1 and CDR2 (germline): KGHSH, LQKENI. The germline V and J ends were trimmed by 5 bases and 5 bases, with 10 bases remaining between them. This CDR3 is CASSGGVDQPQHF. The CDR3 nucleotides read TGTGCCAGCTCAGGAGGGGTAGATCAGCCCCAGCATTTT.

The gene calls are TRBV3-1 (or the pseudogene TRBV3-2) and TRBJ1-2, with a possible D match to TRBD1 (5 bases). The germline CDR1 and CDR2 sequences are LGHDT and YNNKEL (reference sequence). V lost 2 bases to trimming and J lost 7 bases, with 5 bases between them. This CDR3 spans 11 amino acids. The CDR3 DNA sequence: TGTGCCAGCAGCCAACAGGGTGGCTACACCTTC. Protein: CASSQQGGYTF.

This chain connects TRBV19 to TRBJ2-7, with 11 bases aligning to TRBD2. Per germline, CDR1 LNHDA and CDR2 SQIVND (reference sequence). With 6 bases clipped from V and 1 base from J, the junction kept 14 bases outside the gene matches. The CDR3 runs 18 residues. The CDR3 protein is CASSMQGTSGGRSYEQYF. The CDR3 bases are TGTGCCAGTAGCATGCAGGGGACTAGCGGAGGGAGGTCCTACGAGCAGTACTTC.

V gene TRBV29-1 combines with J gene TRBJ1-2, with D perhaps TRBD1 (5 bases). CDR1 SQVTM and CDR2 ANQGSEA come from the germline V gene. The germline V and J ends were trimmed by 4 bases and 8 bases, with 14 bases remaining between them. The CDR3 is 12 amino acids. The CDR3 bases are TGCAGCGTTGTTTCCCCCAGGGCGGGCTACACCTTC. Its protein is CSVVSPRAGYTF.

This clone was observed once. This CDR3 reads CASSLAGSNTEAFF. DNA of the CDR3: TGTGCCAGCAGCTTGGCAGGGTCGAACACTGAAGCTTTCTTT. This chain links TRBV5-4 with TRBJ1-1, with a tentative D call TRBD1 (5 bases). This CDR3 has 14 residues. Trimming took 0 bases from V and 1 from J, leaving 7 bases between them. Germline CDR1 SGHNT, CDR2 YYREEE (reference sequence). Drawing the rest from reference TRBV5-4 and TRBJ1-1, the complete variable domain is ETGVTQSPTHLIKTRGQQVTLRCSSQSGHNTVSWYQQALGQGPQFIFQYYREEENGRGNFPPRFSGLQFPNYSSELNVNALELDDSALYLCASSLAGSNTEAFFGQGTRLTVV.

This rearrangement joins TRBV2 to TRBJ2-7; D is undetermined. Germline-derived CDR1 and CDR2 are SNHLY and FYNNEI. This CDR3 region has 14 residues. Trimming shortened V by 1 base and J by 2 bases, and 9 bases separated the two germline ends. CDR3 nucleotides: TGTGCCAGCAGTGAAGGCAGGTACCCCTACGAGCAGTACTTC. Translation: CASSEGRYPYEQYF.

This sequence joins TRBV2 and TRBJ1-2; perhaps TRBD1 as D (6 bases). Per the germline V gene, CDR1 is SNHLY and CDR2 is FYNNEI. This CDR3 has 11 residues. Trimming shortened V by 8 bases and J by 4 bases, and 8 bases separated the two germline ends. The CDR3 protein is CASQGGYGYTF. DNA for the CDR3: TGTGCCAGCCAAGGGGGCTATGGCTACACCTTC.

The gene calls are TRBV11-2 and TRBJ2-7; no reliable D call. This CDR3 has 11 amino acids. The V end was cut by 1 base, the J end by 5 bases, with 3 bases between. Germline V gene lookup returns CDR1 SGHAT and CDR2 FQNNGV. The CDR3 is CASSLVNEQYF. CDR3 nucleotide sequence: TGTGCCAGCAGCTTAGTCAACGAGCAGTACTTC.

This chain uses TRBV4-2 with TRBJ2-1; 8 bases match TRBD1. The CDR3 has 16 amino acids. Looked up from germline, CDR1 is LGHNA and CDR2 is YNFKEQ. V trimming: 2 bases; J trimming: 6 bases; junction bases outside the gene matches: 9. As DNA, the CDR3 is TGTGCCAGCAGCCAACCGACCGGGACAGGCACCAATGAGCAGTTCTTC. Its translation: CASSQPTGTGTNEQFF.

This clone was picked up one time. The rearrangement uses TRBV30 and TRBJ2-1; TRBD2 matches at 8 bases. Losses at the gene ends were 0 bases for V and 4 bases for J; bases not matched to a gene: 5. This CDR3 has 15 residues. Germline V gene sequence: CDR1 GTSNPN, CDR2 SVGIG (reference sequence). The CDR3 DNA reads TGTGCCTGGAGTGTCCCCGGGACTAGTTACAATGAGCAGTTCTTC. This sequence encodes CAWSVPGTSYNEQFF.

CDR3 residues: CASSESGTGNSPLHF. The DNA for the CDR3 is TGTGCCAGCAGCGAATCCGGGACAGGGAACTCACCCCTCCACTTT. This chain uses TRBV9 with TRBJ1-6, with TRBD1 identical over 9 bases. Trimming removed 3 bases from V and 10 bases from J; junction bases left unmatched: 8. CDR3 length: 15 residues. Germline V gene sequence: CDR1 SGDLS, CDR2 YYNGEE.

V is TRBV12-3 or TRBV12-4 and J is TRBJ1-1, with D unclear. This CDR3 region has 13 residues. V lost 3 bases, J lost 4 bases, and 9 bases lay in between. CDR3 in DNA: TGTGCCAGCAGTTTTAACGGTGGCACTGAAGCTTTCTTT. It translates to CASSFNGGTEAFF.